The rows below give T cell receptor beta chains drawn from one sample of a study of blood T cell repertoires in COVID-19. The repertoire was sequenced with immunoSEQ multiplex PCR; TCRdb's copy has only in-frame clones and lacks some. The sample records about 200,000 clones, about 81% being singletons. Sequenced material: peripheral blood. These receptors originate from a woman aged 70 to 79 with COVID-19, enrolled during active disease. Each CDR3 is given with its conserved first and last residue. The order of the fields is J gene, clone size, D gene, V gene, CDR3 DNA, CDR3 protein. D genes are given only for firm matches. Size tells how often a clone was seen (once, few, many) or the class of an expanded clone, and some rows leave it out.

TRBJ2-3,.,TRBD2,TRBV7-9,TGTGCCAGCAGCTTAGTCACTAGCGGATACACAGATACGCAGTATTTT,CASSLVTSGYTDTQYF
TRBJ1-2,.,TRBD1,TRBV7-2,TGTGCCAGCAGCCCGAGGTCGGGACAGTCCGGCTACACCTTC,CASSPRSGQSGYTF
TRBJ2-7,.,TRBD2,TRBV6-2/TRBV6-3,TGTGCCAGCAGTTTACTAGCGGGAGAACAGCAGTACTTC,CASSLLAGEQQYF
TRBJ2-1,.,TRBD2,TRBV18,TGTGCCAGCTCTCAAGAGACTAGCACGACCTACAATGAGCAGTTCTTC,CASSQETSTTYNEQFF
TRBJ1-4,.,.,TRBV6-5,TGTGCCAGCAGTCGACAGACTAATGAAAAACTGTTTTTT,CASSRQTNEKLFF
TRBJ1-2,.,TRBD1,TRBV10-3,TGTGCCATCCAAAAGGACAGGGACTATGGCTACACCTTC,CAIQKDRDYGYTF
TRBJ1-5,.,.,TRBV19,TGTGCCAGTAGTTCGCGGGGGCCGGCGGGCAATCAGCCCCAGCATTTT,CASSSRGPAGNQPQHF
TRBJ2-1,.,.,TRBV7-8,TGTGCCAGCAGCTTTTCAGGGGAGATTGAGCAGTTCTTC,CASSFSGEIEQFF
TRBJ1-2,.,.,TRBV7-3,TGTGCCAGCAGCCCGGGGAGGGCTTATGGCTACACCTTC,CASSPGRAYGYTF
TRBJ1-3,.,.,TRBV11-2,TGTGCCAGCAGCGATCGGACTCATCCAGCTGGAAACACCATATATTTT,CASSDRTHPAGNTIYF
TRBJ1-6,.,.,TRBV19,TGTGCCAGTAGTATCTACACTATCGGCGGGGGGCCTAAGATGTGGAATTCACCCCTCCACTTT,CASSIYTIGGGPKMWNSPLHF
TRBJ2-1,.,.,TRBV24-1,TGTGCCACCAGTCAAAAGGGGCGCTTCAATGAGCAGTTCTTC,CATSQKGRFNEQFF
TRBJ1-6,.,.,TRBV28,TGTGCCAGCACCTCGGACACGGGAGTCCTCCACTTT,CASTSDTGVLHF
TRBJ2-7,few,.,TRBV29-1,TGCAGCGCTGAGGGGCAGGCGACCTACGAGCAGTACTTC,CSAEGQATYEQYF
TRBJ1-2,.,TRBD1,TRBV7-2,TGTGCCAGCAGCTTAGGACAGGGGGGGTCTGGCTACACCTTC,CASSLGQGGSGYTF
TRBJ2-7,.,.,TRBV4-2,TGTGCCAGCAGCTTTCGAGTCTACGGAGCCTACGAGCAGTACTTC,CASSFRVYGAYEQYF
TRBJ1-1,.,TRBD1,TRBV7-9,TGTGCCAGCAGCCCCAACCGGGACAGGAGTACTGAAGCTTTCTTT,CASSPNRDRSTEAFF
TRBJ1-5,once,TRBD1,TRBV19,TGTGCCAGTAGTATACGGGCAGGGGGGAGCAATCAGCCCCAGCATTTT,CASSIRAGGSNQPQHF
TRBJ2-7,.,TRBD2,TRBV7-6,TGTGCCAGCAGCTTGGGACTAGCTCCGAACGAGCAGTACTTC,CASSLGLAPNEQYF
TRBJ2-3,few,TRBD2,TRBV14,TGTGCCAGCAGCCAGCAGCTAGCGGCCACAGATACGCAGTATTTT,CASSQQLAATDTQYF
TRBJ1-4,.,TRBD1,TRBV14,TGTGCCAGCAGCTTCGCCGGGACAGGGAAACTGTTTTTT,CASSFAGTGKLFF
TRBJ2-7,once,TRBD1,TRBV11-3,TGTGCCAGCAGCTCCGGACAGGGGGGAGAGCAGTACTTC,CASSSGQGGEQYF
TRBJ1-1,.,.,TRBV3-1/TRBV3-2,TGTGCCAGCAGCCAAGGGTTAAGGGGAGCTTTCTTT,CASSQGLRGAFF
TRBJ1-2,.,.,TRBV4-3,TGCGCCAGCAGCCCCGGCGGTAACTATGGCTACACCTTC,CASSPGGNYGYTF
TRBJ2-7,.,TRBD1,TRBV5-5,TGTGCCAGCAGCCGAACGGGACAGGGGGCCGAGCAGTACTTC,CASSRTGQGAEQYF
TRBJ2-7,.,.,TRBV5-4,TGTGCCAGCAGTCGCGGCTTACGTTCCTACGAGCAGTACTTC,CASSRGLRSYEQYF
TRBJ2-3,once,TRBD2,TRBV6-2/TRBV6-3,TGTGCCAGCAGTTCTAGCGGGAGGGCCGGTACGCAGTATTTT,CASSSSGRAGTQYF
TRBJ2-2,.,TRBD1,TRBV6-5,TGTGCCAGCAGCGAGCGAGGGGGCGCAGGCGGGGAGCTGTTTTTT,CASSERGGAGGELFF
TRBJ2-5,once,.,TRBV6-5,TGTGCCAGCAGTAGGAAAACGGGGACCCAGTACTTC,CASSRKTGTQYF
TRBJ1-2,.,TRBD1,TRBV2,TGTGCCAGCGGCGTGGAGGGGGCGGCTGCCTCTGGCTACACCTTC,CASGVEGAAASGYTF
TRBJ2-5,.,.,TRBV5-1,TGCGCCAGCAGCTTAGAGGGCCAAGAGACCCAGTACTTC,CASSLEGQETQYF
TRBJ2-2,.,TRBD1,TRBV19,TGTGCCAGTACCCGAAGTCCCGGACAGGGGATATTCACCGGGGAGCTGTTTTTT,CASTRSPGQGIFTGELFF
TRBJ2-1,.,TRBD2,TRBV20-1,TGCAGTGCTAGTATGGCGCGGGAGGGCCACGGCGAGCAGTTCTTC,CSASMAREGHGEQFF
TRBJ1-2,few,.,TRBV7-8,TGTGCCAGCAGCTCCGACAGCCCCTATGGCTACACCTTC,CASSSDSPYGYTF
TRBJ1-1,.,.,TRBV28,TGTGCCACCACCGGGGGGGGACCAGCTGAAGCTTTCTTT,CATTGGGPAEAFF
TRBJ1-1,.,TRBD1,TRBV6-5,TGTGCCAGCAGTTACACGGACAGGGGAACTGAAGCTTTCTTT,CASSYTDRGTEAFF
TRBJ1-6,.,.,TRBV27,TGTGCCAGCAGTTTTACAGATTCACCCCTCCACTTT,CASSFTDSPLHF
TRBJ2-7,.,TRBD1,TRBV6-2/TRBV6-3,TGTGCCAGCAGTTACTCGTCGTCAGGGGGAATTCCGGCGTACTTC,CASSYSSSGGIPAYF
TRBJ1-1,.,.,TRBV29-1,TGCAGCGTTGAACCGCAGGGGTCGGGCACTGAAGCTTTCTTT,CSVEPQGSGTEAFF
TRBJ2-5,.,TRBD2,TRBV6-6,TGTGCCAGCATTAGGACTAGCGGGATGGGGACCCAGTACTTC,CASIRTSGMGTQYF
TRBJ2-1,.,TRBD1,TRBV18,TGTGCCAGCTCACCATCTACAGGGGGTGAGAATGAGCAGTTCTTC,CASSPSTGGENEQFF
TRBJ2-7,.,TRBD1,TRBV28,TGTGCCAGCAGCCTACCCAGGGGGCTTTTCTACGAGCAGTACTTC,CASSLPRGLFYEQYF
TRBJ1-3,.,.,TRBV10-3,TGTGCCGTGGGGGGGAACACCATATATTTT,CAVGGNTIYF
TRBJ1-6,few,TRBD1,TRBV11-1,TGTGCCAGCAGTTGGACAGGGGTTGGATCACCCCTCCACTTT,CASSWTGVGSPLHF
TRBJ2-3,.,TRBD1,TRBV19,TGTGCCAGTAGTATCTCAGGGGGTAACACAGATACGCAGTATTTT,CASSISGGNTDTQYF
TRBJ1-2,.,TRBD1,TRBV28,TGTGCCAGCAGTGGACACCGGGACAGCAGCTTCTATGGCTACACCTTC,CASSGHRDSSFYGYTF
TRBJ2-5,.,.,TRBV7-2,TGTGCCAGCAGCACATACACGGGAAAAGAGACCCAGTACTTC,CASSTYTGKETQYF